This record covers a single T cell receptor beta chain. This clone was seen only a few times. The clone's antigen remains unknown. Qualities for individual bases were not recorded, and no much larger clone is one base off. The data stem from a study of OX40 agonist ivuxolimab in advanced cancers. With respect to the entire study: The costimulatory receptor OX40 (CD134) was targeted by ivuxolimab, a fully human IgG2 agonistic monoclonal antibody. The dose-escalation cohort was 80% to 90% male with a mean age of approximately 60 years, ranging from roughly 20 to 80. Intravenous ivuxolimab was administered to patients every 2 weeks at six dose levels: 0.01, 0.1, 0.3, 1.5, 3 and 10 mg/kg. Of the approximately 50 dose-escalation patients, hepatocellular carcinoma was present in around 20, melanoma in around 15, renal cell carcinoma in 9 and head and neck cancer in 9. Peripheral TCRbeta sequencing was intended to test whether TCR sequence diversity was altered and clonal T-cell expansion was caused by ivuxolimab. Three dose-escalation patients achieved partial responses, one with hepatocellular carcinoma and two with cutaneous melanoma. The paper reports the monotherapy dose-escalation portion (N = 52 patients) of the phase I ivuxolimab trial. Prior anti-PD-1, anti-PD-L1 or anti-CTLA-4 therapy was permitted, and approximately 42% of dose-escalation patients had received checkpoint inhibitors. Results and caveats for the whole study, not just this receptor: On average, CD8+ T cells showed more expanded clones than CD4+ T cells after ivuxolimab. In the 0.1-3.0 mg/kg groups, partial responders were among the patients with the lowest normalized peripheral clonal expansion, particularly in CD8+ T cells. Which antigens the clonally expanded peripheral T cells were specific for was not determined. At doses of 0.1 to 3.0 mg/kg, clonal expansion of both CD4+ and CD8+ T cells in blood was seen between baseline and week 6. Low levels of normalized T-cell clonal expansion were also seen in some patients who did not respond.

Genomic DNA was isolated from the sorted cells so that the TCRbeta CDR3 region could be sequenced. The immunoSEQ Assay was used to sequence the TCRbeta CDR3 regions. The source is immuneACCESS, and TCRdb retained only in-frame sequences with V and J called. Part of the clones is not carried over; for the studies checked, unresolved V genes explain less than half of this, and the remainder is unexplained. A total of 120,000 or so clones appear in this sample, approximately 90% of them only once. Clones ranked in the top ten supply about 0.28% of the sample. The trial excluded patients who had a history of autoimmune disease or who were on systemic immunosuppression. Peripheral blood for TCR sequencing was collected from all dose cohorts at baseline, on cycle 4 day 1, and on cycle 7 day 1. The samples were taken from a phase I, first-in-human, multicenter, open-label dose-escalation trial of ivuxolimab. The trial enrolled adults with locally advanced or metastatic head and neck squamous cell, hepatocellular, melanoma or renal cell carcinoma. CD4+ and CD8+ T cells were sorted separately from peripheral blood before TCR sequencing.

For CDR1 and CDR2, the germline V gene (reference sequence) lists SEHNR and FQNEAQ. The CDR3 numbers 12 residues from cysteine through phenylalanine. Only CDR3 DNA is held: 36 bases, read in frame from base 1. The trim is 1 base for V and 3 bases for J, with a gap of 0 bases between the germline ends. This specimen was CD4+ or CD8+ T cells sorted from blood, taken in a trial of the OX40 agonist ivuxolimab. The chain employs TRBV7-9 and TRBJ2-2; the D segment cannot be called with confidence. The TCR comes from an adult with an advanced solid tumor such as melanoma, head and neck, liver or kidney cancer. For the CDR3, the sequence is CASSLDTGELFF. The sequence in DNA is TGTGCCAGCAGCTTAGACACCGGGGAGCTGTTTTTT.